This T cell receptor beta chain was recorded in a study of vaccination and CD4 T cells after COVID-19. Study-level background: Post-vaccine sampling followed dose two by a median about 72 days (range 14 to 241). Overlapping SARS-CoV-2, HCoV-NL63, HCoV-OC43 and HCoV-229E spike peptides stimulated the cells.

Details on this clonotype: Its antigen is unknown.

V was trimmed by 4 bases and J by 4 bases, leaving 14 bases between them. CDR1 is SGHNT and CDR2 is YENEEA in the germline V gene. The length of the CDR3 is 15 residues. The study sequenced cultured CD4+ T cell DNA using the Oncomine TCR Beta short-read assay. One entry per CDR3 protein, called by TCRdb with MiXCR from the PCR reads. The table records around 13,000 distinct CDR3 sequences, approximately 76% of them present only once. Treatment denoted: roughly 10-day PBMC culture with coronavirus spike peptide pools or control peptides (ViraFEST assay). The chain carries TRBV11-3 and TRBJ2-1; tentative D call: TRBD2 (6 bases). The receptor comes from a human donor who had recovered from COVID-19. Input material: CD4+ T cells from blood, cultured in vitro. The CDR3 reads CASSSQGGAYNEQFF. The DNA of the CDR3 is TGTGCCAGCAGCTCCCAGGGCGGGGCTTACAATGAGCAGTTCTTC.